A selection of T cell receptor beta chains follows, all from one sample in a study of PD-1 blockade in classical Hodgkin lymphoma. Produced via immunoSEQ multiplex PCR; TCRdb's table is partial and in-frame only. This sample has about 41,000 clones, with more than 70% found just once. The sample consisted of peripheral blood mononuclear cells (PBMCs), taken at baseline. Receptors originate from a human donor with classical Hodgkin lymphoma. Both conserved end residues are part of each CDR3. The D gene is left open where the match is weak. Clone size is not always given. Where it is, it says once, few, many or a class for expanded clones.

clone_size	v_call	d_call	j_call	cdr3_aa	cdr3_nt
NA	TRBV7-3	NA	TRBJ2-1	CASSLRRETMTSEQFF	TGTGCCAGCAGCTTACGGCGGGAAACAATGACCTCTGAGCAGTTCTTC
NA	TRBV27	TRBD1	TRBJ2-5	CASSLSNRGQFPWTQYF	TGTGCCAGCAGTTTATCGAACAGGGGACAATTTCCTTGGACCCAGTACTTC
few	TRBV11-2	NA	TRBJ1-5	CASSLGNDWSPQHF	TGTGCCAGCAGCTTAGGCAATGACTGGAGTCCCCAGCATTTT
NA	TRBV7-2	TRBD2	TRBJ2-7	CASSSGLAGNYEQYF	TGTGCCAGCAGCTCGGGACTAGCGGGGAACTACGAGCAGTACTTC
NA	TRBV18	TRBD2	TRBJ2-7	CASSPSGSRVYEQYF	TGTGCCAGCTCACCAAGCGGGAGCAGGGTCTACGAGCAGTACTTC
NA	TRBV7-9	NA	TRBJ2-2	CASTSIGELFF	TGTGCCAGCACCTCGATCGGGGAGCTGTTTTTT
NA	TRBV9	TRBD1	TRBJ1-3	CASSVANQGAFGNTIYF	TGTGCCAGCAGCGTAGCTAACCAGGGGGCCTTCGGAAACACCATATATTTT
NA	TRBV6-5	NA	TRBJ2-2	CATKPPYTGELFF	TGTGCCACCAAACCGCCTTACACCGGGGAGCTGTTTTTT
NA	TRBV2	TRBD2	TRBJ2-1	CASQGLAENEQFF	TGTGCCAGCCAGGGACTAGCGGAAAATGAGCAGTTCTTC
once	TRBV5-1	NA	TRBJ1-6	CASSPEGRGESPLHF	TGCGCCAGCAGCCCGGAAGGGCGTGGGGAATCACCCCTCCACTTT
NA	TRBV4-1	NA	TRBJ2-6	CASSPHFSGANVLTF	TGCGCCAGCAGCCCTCACTTCTCTGGGGCCAACGTCCTGACTTTC
NA	TRBV5-4	NA	TRBJ1-2	CASSLGGRLPSNYGYTF	TGTGCCAGCAGCTTGGGGGGACGGCTGCCTTCTAACTATGGCTACACCTTC
NA	TRBV7-9	NA	TRBJ1-1	CASSEGGRNTEAFF	TGTGCCAGCAGCGAAGGCGGGCGGAACACTGAAGCTTTCTTT
NA	TRBV19	NA	TRBJ2-2	CASRRQFNTGELFF	TGTGCCAGCAGGAGGCAGTTTAACACCGGGGAGCTGTTTTTT
NA	TRBV10-1	NA	TRBJ2-7	CASSESGGASGSYEQYF	TGCGCCAGCAGTGAGTCGGGGGGAGCGTCTGGATCCTACGAGCAGTACTTC
NA	TRBV7-2	NA	TRBJ2-7	CASSSLQGQVMYEQYF	TGTGCCAGCAGCTCCCTCCAGGGGCAGGTGATGTACGAGCAGTACTTC
NA	TRBV5-1	NA	TRBJ1-1	CASSLVLASRASTEAFF	TGCGCCAGCAGCTTGGTTCTAGCGTCACGAGCGAGCACTGAAGCTTTCTTT
NA	TRBV7-8	NA	TRBJ1-5	CASSSMGATSNQPQHF	TGTGCCAGCAGCTCTATGGGGGCTACTAGCAATCAGCCCCAGCATTTT
NA	TRBV19	NA	TRBJ1-4	CASSIGRFATNEKLFF	TGTGCCAGTAGTATTGGTAGATTTGCAACTAATGAAAAACTGTTTTTT
NA	TRBV19	TRBD1	TRBJ1-1	CASHRGNTEAFF	TGTGCCAGCCACAGGGGGAACACTGAAGCTTTCTTT
few	TRBV7-2	TRBD1	TRBJ1-2	CASSIQTGGYGYTF	TGTGCCAGCAGCATTCAGACAGGGGGCTATGGCTACACCTTC
NA	TRBV10-3	NA	TRBJ1-1	CAIKGMNTEAFF	TGTGCCATCAAGGGGATGAACACTGAAGCTTTCTTT
NA	TRBV4-2	NA	TRBJ2-1	CASSQDRQTFNEQFF	TGTGCCAGCAGCCAAGACCGGCAGACGTTCAATGAGCAGTTCTTC
NA	TRBV29-1	TRBD1	TRBJ2-7	CSAGTGMSLPTYEQYF	TGCAGCGCCGGGACAGGGATGTCCTTACCTACCTACGAGCAGTACTTC
NA	TRBV5-6	NA	TRBJ1-5	CASSLRGGLSNQPQHF	TGTGCCAGCAGCTTGAGGGGGGGGCTCAGTAATCAGCCCCAGCATTTT
NA	TRBV16	NA	TRBJ1-1	CASSRQGMNTEAFF	TGTGCCAGCAGCCGCCAGGGTATGAACACTGAAGCTTTCTTT
NA	TRBV29-1	NA	TRBJ1-1	CSVDVQGNTEAFF	TGCAGCGTCGATGTACAGGGGAACACTGAAGCTTTCTTT
NA	TRBV7-2	TRBD1	TRBJ1-4	CASSLGGQFNEKLFF	TGTGCCAGCAGCTTAGGGGGACAGTTTAATGAAAAACTGTTTTTT
once	TRBV7-9	NA	TRBJ2-5	CASSQEATQYF	TGTGCCAGCAGTCAAGAAGCCACCCAGTACTTC
NA	TRBV4-3	NA	TRBJ1-1	CASSQDRGHMGAFF	TGCGCCAGCAGCCAAGATAGGGGACATATGGGTGCTTTCTTT
NA	TRBV28	TRBD1	TRBJ1-4	CASSWGQGSLWEKLFF	TGTGCCAGCAGTTGGGGACAGGGGTCGTTGTGGGAAAAACTGTTTTTT
NA	TRBV11-2	NA	TRBJ2-7	CASSLVYFFEESGEQYF	TGTGCCAGCAGCTTAGTCTATTTTTTTGAGGAGTCGGGCGAGCAGTACTTC
few	TRBV19	TRBD1	TRBJ1-1	CASSRQGAANTEAFF	TGTGCCAGTAGCCGTCAGGGGGCGGCGAACACTGAAGCTTTCTTT
NA	TRBV6-6	TRBD2	TRBJ2-1	CASSWTSANEQFF	TGTGCCAGCAGTTGGACTAGCGCCAATGAGCAGTTCTTC
NA	TRBV28	NA	TRBJ1-3	CASSSAVRTGNTIYF	TGTGCCAGCAGTTCGGCAGTCAGGACTGGAAACACCATATATTTT
once	TRBV4-3	NA	TRBJ2-2	CASSQNTGWTGELFF	TGCGCCAGCAGCCAAAATACCGGTTGGACCGGGGAGCTGTTTTTT
few	TRBV5-1	NA	TRBJ2-5	CASSSSGGETQYF	TGCGCCAGCAGCTCATCGGGTGGCGAGACCCAGTACTTC
once	TRBV30	NA	TRBJ2-3	CAWSELARDTQYF	TGTGCCTGGAGTGAGCTAGCAAGAGATACGCAGTATTTT
NA	TRBV6-6	TRBD2	TRBJ2-7	CASSYGLAGYEQYF	TGTGCCAGCAGTTATGGACTAGCGGGATACGAGCAGTACTTC
NA	TRBV2	NA	TRBJ1-2	CASSRTDTPWGYTF	TGTGCCAGCAGTCGAACGGACACCCCCTGGGGCTACACCTTC
NA	TRBV7-8	NA	TRBJ2-2	CASSNGGVNTGELFF	TGTGCCAGCTCGAACGGGGGTGTGAACACCGGGGAGCTGTTTTTT
NA	TRBV6-5	NA	TRBJ1-1	CASSQMAAWDTEAFF	TGTGCCAGCAGTCAAATGGCCGCGTGGGACACTGAAGCTTTCTTT
NA	TRBV27	NA	TRBJ1-1	CASSLVSDNTEAFF	TGTGCCAGCAGTTTAGTATCAGACAACACTGAAGCTTTCTTT
NA	TRBV28	TRBD1	TRBJ1-2	CASRLDRDDRYGYTF	TGTGCCAGCAGGCTGGACAGGGACGACCGGTATGGCTACACCTTC
NA	TRBV18	NA	TRBJ2-1	CASTFSNEQFF	TGTGCCAGCACATTCAGCAATGAGCAGTTCTTC
once	TRBV2	NA	TRBJ1-5	CASKGSRTFQPQHF	TGTGCCAGCAAAGGTTCGCGGACCTTTCAGCCCCAGCATTTT
once	TRBV18	NA	TRBJ1-1	CASSPGSSNTEAFF	TGTGCCAGCTCACCGGGCAGTTCGAACACTGAAGCTTTCTTT
few	TRBV10-1	NA	TRBJ2-1	CASSAIRDKTYNEQFF	TGCGCCAGCAGTGCCATCCGGGACAAGACCTACAATGAGCAGTTCTTC
NA	TRBV27	NA	TRBJ2-7	CASSSRIYEQYF	TGTGCCAGCAGTTCCCGCATCTACGAGCAGTACTTC
NA	TRBV2	NA	TRBJ1-5	CASTLWNNQPQHF	TGTGCCAGCACTCTCTGGAACAATCAGCCCCAGCATTTT
NA	TRBV5-1	NA	TRBJ2-3	CASSLWGEDTQYF	TGCGCCAGCAGCTTGTGGGGAGAAGATACGCAGTATTTT
NA	TRBV9	TRBD2	TRBJ2-1	CASSELASADSEQFF	TGTGCCAGCAGCGAACTAGCGTCGGCAGATTCGGAGCAGTTCTTC
few	TRBV29-1	TRBD1	TRBJ2-1	CSFRRQGASEQFF	TGCAGCTTCCGAAGACAGGGGGCTAGTGAGCAGTTCTTC